This TCR beta chain was observed in a study of T cell responses to AZD1222 COVID-19 vaccine. Across the study: Second-dose intervals of approximately 4 or approximately 12 weeks were pooled. General observations from the study: White British people made up most donors, females outnumbered males, and clonal diversity was possibly underestimated.

This CDR3 is built from 17 residues. V shed 3 bases, J shed 6 bases, and the junction held 15 bases outside the gene matches. Germline V gives CDR1 GTSNPN, CDR2 SVGIG (reference sequence). Clones were sequenced by immunoSEQ multiplex PCR, and TCRdb holds only the in-frame ones, with some missing. Of 100,000 to 150,000 clones listed, 88% were seen once; the top ten hold approximately 7%. Note on this clone: Its antigen is still unknown.

The specimen was peripheral blood, collected on day 0 of AZD1222 vaccination. This receptor was identified in an adult in good health. The chain is built from TRBV30 and TRBJ1-5; 9 nucleotides agree with TRBD1. The CDR3 reads CAWSNLRGTGNIQPQHF. CDR3 bases: TGTGCCTGGAGCAACCTCAGGGGGACAGGGAACATTCAGCCCCAGCATTTT.